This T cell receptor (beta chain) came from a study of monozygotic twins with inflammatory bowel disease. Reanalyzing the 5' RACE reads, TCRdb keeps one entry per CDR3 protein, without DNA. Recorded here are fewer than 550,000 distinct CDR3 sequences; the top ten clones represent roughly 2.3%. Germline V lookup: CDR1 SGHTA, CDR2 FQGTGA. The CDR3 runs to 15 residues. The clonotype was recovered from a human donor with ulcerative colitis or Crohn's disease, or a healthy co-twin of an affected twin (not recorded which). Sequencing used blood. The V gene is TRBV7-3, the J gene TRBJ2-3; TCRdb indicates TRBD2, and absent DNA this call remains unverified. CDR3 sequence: CASSKTSGGADTQYF.